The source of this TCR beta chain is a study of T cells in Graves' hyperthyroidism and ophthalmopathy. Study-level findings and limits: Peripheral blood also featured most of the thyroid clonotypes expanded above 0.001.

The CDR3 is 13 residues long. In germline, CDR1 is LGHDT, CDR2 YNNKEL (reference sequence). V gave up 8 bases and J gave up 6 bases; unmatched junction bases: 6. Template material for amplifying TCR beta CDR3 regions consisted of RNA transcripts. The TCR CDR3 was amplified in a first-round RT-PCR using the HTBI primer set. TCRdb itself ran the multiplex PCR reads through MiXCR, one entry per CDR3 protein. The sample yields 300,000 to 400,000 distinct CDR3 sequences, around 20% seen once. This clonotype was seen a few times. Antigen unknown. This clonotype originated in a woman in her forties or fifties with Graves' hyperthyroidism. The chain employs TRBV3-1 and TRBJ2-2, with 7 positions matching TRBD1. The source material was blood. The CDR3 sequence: CASRTGEAGELFF. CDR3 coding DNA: TGTGCCAGCCGGACAGGAGAAGCCGGGGAGCTGTTTTTT.